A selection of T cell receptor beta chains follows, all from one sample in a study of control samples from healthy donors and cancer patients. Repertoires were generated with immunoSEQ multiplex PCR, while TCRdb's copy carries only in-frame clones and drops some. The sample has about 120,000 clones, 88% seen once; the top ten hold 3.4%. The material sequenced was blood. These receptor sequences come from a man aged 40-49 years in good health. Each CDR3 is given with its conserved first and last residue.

CASSERQGDEKLFF | TRBV9
CASSPGSWGEKLFF | TRBV11-2
CASSEKGGAGNTIYF | TRBV6-1
CASSPSPGTVLMDTQYF | TRBV18
CASSPTQGSGNTIYF | TRBV28
CASSPGLAGGSEQFF | TRBV18
CASSDSGTGGFNTEAFF | TRBV6-1
CASSLWQTSSYNEQFF | TRBV27
CASSQHTGVSAGELFF | TRBV4-1
CALKQNQMGQERYGYTF | TRBV30
CASSLIRKNTEAFF | TRBV7-8
CASSLDGRGRERTQYF | TRBV5-1
CASSSPGTDTQYF | TRBV6-6
CASSTDKNSPLHF | TRBV19
CASTHTAGPSGDTQYF | TRBV4-2
CASSEWTGSYNEQFF | TRBV10-2
CASSLGLQENTIYF | TRBV7-9
CASSGITGNTIYF | TRBV5-1
CASSAHLRGDRGSDTEAFF | TRBV5-5
CASSSGVGDTEAFF | TRBV28
CASSPGLSQGAQYF | TRBV11-3
CASSLGYEQYF | TRBV27
CASSEQGEGNTIYF | TRBV2
CATSALQGRSTDTQYF | TRBV24-1
CSVTDTKNGYTF | TRBV29-1
CASSLASRGKNIQYF | TRBV5-4
CASSDRTGGADEQFF | TRBV18
CASSKDGPSYEQYF | TRBV7-2
CASSTNRDSYEQYF | TRBV27
CAWNTGDRRSNQPQHF | TRBV30